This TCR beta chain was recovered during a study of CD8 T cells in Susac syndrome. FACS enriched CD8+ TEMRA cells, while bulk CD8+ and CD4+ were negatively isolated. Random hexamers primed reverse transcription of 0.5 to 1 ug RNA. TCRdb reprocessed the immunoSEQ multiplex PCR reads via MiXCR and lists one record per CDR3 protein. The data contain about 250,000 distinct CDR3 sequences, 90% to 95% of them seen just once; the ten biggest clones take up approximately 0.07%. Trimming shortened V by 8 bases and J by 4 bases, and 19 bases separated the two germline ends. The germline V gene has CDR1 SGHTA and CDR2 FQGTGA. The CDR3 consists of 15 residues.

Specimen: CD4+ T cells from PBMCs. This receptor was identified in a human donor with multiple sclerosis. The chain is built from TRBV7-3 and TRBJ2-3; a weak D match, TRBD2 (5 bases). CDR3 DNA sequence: TGTGCCAGCGGGTGGGAGCCTGGTATGGCAGATACGCAGTATTTT. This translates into CASGWEPGMADTQYF.